This T cell receptor beta chain was obtained from a study of control samples from healthy donors and cancer patients. Sequenced by immunoSEQ multiplex PCR; TCRdb stores in-frame clones only, minus some. Among 190,000 or so clones listed, just under 95% were seen once. What was sequenced was blood. This clonotype was obtained from a man in his late teens or twenties in good health.

The CDR3 sequence is CASSALEADTQYF. CDR3 coding DNA: TGTGCCAGCAGCGCCTTAGAGGCAGATACGCAGTATTTT. The chain employs TRBV9 and TRBJ2-3; D is unclear. The V end was cut by 3 bases, the J end by 4 bases, with 9 bases between. The CDR3 length is 13 residues. Germline CDR1 and CDR2: SGDLS and YYNGEE.